What follows are 19 T cell receptor beta chains derived from one specimen sequenced in a study of T cell changes during pregnancy in multiple sclerosis. Libraries were prepared by immunoSEQ multiplex PCR; TCRdb keeps only in-frame clonotypes and omits some of them. This table has 100,000 to 140,000 clones, 85% to 95% appearing once. Sequenced here: peripheral blood, sampled in the third trimester of pregnancy. The receptors shown here come from a female donor in good health, enrolled as a control in a pregnancy study.

This clone was picked up one time. This chain links TRBV9 with TRBJ2-3; 11 nucleotides line up with TRBD2. The CDR3 has 17 amino acids. The V and J ends lost 4 bases and 4 bases, in that order; junction bases with no gene match: 11. Germline CDR1 reads SGDLS; CDR2 reads YYNGEE. CDR3 sequence: CASSPSIAGGPADTQYF. Written as DNA, the CDR3 is TGTGCCAGCAGCCCTTCTATAGCGGGGGGGCCTGCAGATACGCAGTATTTT.

This chain uses TRBV4-3 with TRBJ2-1; 7 bases line up with TRBD1. Trimming took 0 bases from V and 11 from J; bases not matched to a gene: 4. Germline V gives CDR1 LGHNA, CDR2 YSLEER. The CDR3 is 13 amino acids. The DNA of the CDR3 is TGCGCCAGCAGCCAAGATGGGACAGATAAGCAGTTCTTC. It yields the protein CASSQDGTDKQFF.

This clone appeared a single time. The chain links TRBV7-2 to TRBJ1-2, with D uncertain. Looked up from germline, CDR1 is SGHTA and CDR2 is FQGNSA. V dropped 1 base and J dropped 4 bases, with 7 bases sitting between them. The CDR3 is made up of 13 amino acids. CDR3 region: CASSLGSVYGYTF. The CDR3 DNA reads TGTGCCAGCAGCTTAGGCTCGGTCTATGGCTACACCTTC.

V usage is TRBV4-3 and J usage is TRBJ1-1; D remains unclear. V was cut by 0 bases and J by 6 bases, with 20 bases left in between. The CDR3 sequence is 17 residues long. Germline V gene lookup returns CDR1 LGHNA and CDR2 YSLEER. The CDR3 loop reads CASSQDRRTPVNAEAFF. The CDR3 bases are TGCGCCAGCAGCCAAGATCGCCGCACACCAGTAAACGCTGAAGCTTTCTTT.

The chain employs TRBV19 and TRBJ2-1, with TRBD2 matching 14 bases. V dropped 8 bases and J dropped 7; count of bases not matched to a gene: 10. There are 16 residues in the CDR3. The V gene's germline CDR1 is LNHDA and CDR2 SQIVND (reference sequence). The CDR3 nucleotides are TGTGCCAGTGGACTAGCGGGGGGTGTCGGGTTAAATGAGCAGTTCTTC. This translates into CASGLAGGVGLNEQFF.

V is TRBV19 and J is TRBJ1-1, with D possibly being TRBD1 (6 bases). There are 13 residues in the CDR3. The V gene's germline CDR1 is LNHDA and CDR2 SQIVND (reference sequence). Trimming took 10 bases from V and 1 from J, leaving 13 bases between them. The CDR3 DNA reads as TGTGCCACCACAGACAGGTCGAACACTGAAGCTTTCTTT. It yields the protein CATTDRSNTEAFF.

The V and J genes are TRBV18 and TRBJ1-2; D is unresolved. Germline V gene data show CDR1 as KGHSH and CDR2 as LQKENI. The CDR3 covers 14 residues. V shed 3 bases and J shed 6 bases, with 14 bases lying between them. CDR3 sequence (DNA): TGTGCCAGCTCACCCCCGGTCGTCGGTGATGGCTACACCTTC. It is translated as CASSPPVVGDGYTF.

The chain links TRBV11-3 to TRBJ2-7, with 9 bases matching TRBD1. The CDR3 is 16 residues long. Trimming removed 1 base from V and 5 bases from J; junction bases left unmatched: 9. Germline V gene data show CDR1 as SGHNT and CDR2 as YENEEA. CDR3 protein: CASSLGQGVSVDEQYF. In DNA form, the CDR3 reads TGTGCCAGCAGCTTAGGACAGGGGGTTTCCGTGGACGAGCAGTACTTC. The full variable domain, its missing parts supplied by reference TRBV11-3 and TRBJ2-7, is EAGVVQSPRYKIIEKKQPVAFWCNPISGHNTLYWYLQNLGQGPELLIRYENEEAVDDSQLPKDRFSAERLKGVDSTLKIQPAELGDSAVYLCASSLGQGVSVDEQYFGPGTRLTVT.

V is TRBV5-1 and J is TRBJ2-3; D gene uncertain. V was trimmed by 0 bases and J by 0 bases, leaving 8 bases between them. CDR1 and CDR2 from the germline V gene are SGHRS and YFSETQ. The CDR3 consists of 15 residues. The CDR3 region has the DNA TGCGCCAGCAGCTTGGACTACCCTAGCACAGATACGCAGTATTTT. Translated, it gives CASSLDYPSTDTQYF.

This clone was observed a handful of times. The rearrangement links TRBV2 to TRBJ1-1; D is unclear. This CDR3 has 13 amino acids. CDR1 and CDR2 from the germline V gene are SNHLY and FYNNEI. Trimming pared 1 base from V and 1 base from J, leaving 4 bases between. This CDR3 reads CASSEERNTEAFF. CDR3 nucleotide sequence: TGTGCCAGCAGTGAAGAGAGGAACACTGAAGCTTTCTTT.

J is TRBJ1-2 and V is TRBV25-1; the D is unclear. The V end lost 2 bases, the J end lost 7 bases, and 20 bases lay between the germline ends. The CDR3 has 16 amino acids. In germline, CDR1 is MGHDK, CDR2 SYGVNS. The CDR3 sequence is CASSEGSAGKGGGYTF. The CDR3 region has the DNA TGTGCCAGCAGTGAAGGAAGCGCGGGGAAAGGTGGTGGCTACACCTTC.

This clone has more than one count but fewer than ten. The chain couples TRBV6-4 to TRBJ2-1; 7 bases map to TRBD1. The germline V gene encodes CDR1 MRHNA and CDR2 SNTAGT. Unmatched junction bases numbered 5, after V lost 0 bases and J lost 6 bases. The CDR3 is 15 residues long. Here the CDR3 reads CASSDSMAGGNEQFF. The CDR3 DNA follows: TGTGCCAGCAGTGACTCTATGGCAGGGGGCAATGAGCAGTTCTTC.

V is TRBV9 and J is TRBJ1-1; D uncertain. Trimming stripped 0 bases from V and 5 bases from J, with 8 bases between. CDR1 is SGDLS and CDR2 is YYNGEE in the germline V gene. This CDR3 is 13 amino acids long. For the CDR3, the DNA is TGTGCCAGCAGCGTAGCCCCCGGTACTGAAGCTTTCTTT. It encodes CASSVAPGTEAFF.

The CDR3 here is CASSRKMGGDRFNEKLFF. Written as DNA, the CDR3 is TGTGCCAGCAGCCGAAAAATGGGGGGGGACAGGTTTAATGAAAAACTGTTTTTT. The rearrangement joins TRBV11-2 to TRBJ1-4; 8 nucleotides line up with TRBD1. The germline V gene encodes CDR1 SGHAT and CDR2 FQNNGV. This CDR3 region has 18 residues. J lost 4 bases, V lost 5 bases, and 15 bases had no gene match.

This rearrangement joins TRBV6-5 to TRBJ1-1; D unclear. Germline V lookup: CDR1 MNHEY, CDR2 SVGAGI. The length of the CDR3 is 13 residues. V was shortened by 5 bases and J by 0 bases, with 7 bases between the two germline ends. DNA for the CDR3: TGTGCCAGCAGTAGGACTGTGAACACTGAAGCTTTCTTT. Residues: CASSRTVNTEAFF.

The chain combines TRBV9 with TRBJ2-1; 10 bases are a match to TRBD1. V was clipped by 3 bases and J by 10 bases; unmatched bases: 4. The CDR3 is made up of 13 amino acids. Germline CDR1 is SGDLS and CDR2 is YYNGEE. This chain's CDR3 is CASSGGTGAEQFF. For the CDR3, the DNA is TGTGCCAGCAGCGGCGGGACAGGGGCAGAGCAGTTCTTC.

The rearrangement uses TRBV5-1 and TRBJ2-7; D not certain. CDR1 is SGHRS and CDR2 is YFSETQ in the germline V gene. Trimming removed 4 bases at V and 0 bases at J, with 11 bases between. This CDR3 contains 14 residues. The CDR3: CASSPEAHSYEQYF. The CDR3 DNA reads as TGCGCCAGCAGCCCTGAGGCACACTCCTACGAGCAGTACTTC. Full variable domain (rest looked up from reference TRBV5-1 and TRBJ2-7): KAGVTQTPRYLIKTRGQQVTLSCSPISGHRSVSWYQQTPGQGLQFLFEYFSETQRNKGNFPGRFSGRQFSNSRSEMNVSTLELGDSALYLCASSPEAHSYEQYFGPGTRLTVT.

V gene TRBV30 combines with J gene TRBJ1-5; TRBD1 agrees at 8 bases. CDR3 length: 12 residues. The germline gives CDR1 GTSNPN, CDR2 SVGIG (reference sequence). Losses at the gene ends were 7 bases for V and 7 bases for J; bases not matched to a gene: 6. This CDR3 is CASGQGGQPQHF. CDR3 nucleotide sequence: TGTGCCTCCGGACAGGGTGGACAGCCCCAGCATTTT.

The chain has TRBV7-3 and TRBJ2-4; D is possibly TRBD1 (5 bases). V dropped 1 base and J dropped 8 bases, with 12 bases sitting between them. Germline CDR1 and CDR2: SGHTA and FQGTGA. This CDR3 spans 14 amino acids. The CDR3 reads CASSLSSRGDIQYF. The CDR3 DNA follows: TGTGCCAGCAGCTTAAGCTCAAGGGGTGACATTCAGTACTTC. The full variable domain, its missing parts supplied by reference TRBV7-3 and TRBJ2-4, is GAGVSQTPSNKVTEKGKYVELRCDPISGHTALYWYRQSLGQGPEFLIYFQGTGAADDSGLPNDRFFAVRPEGSVSTLKIQRTERGDSAVYLCASSLSSRGDIQYFGAGTRLSVL.